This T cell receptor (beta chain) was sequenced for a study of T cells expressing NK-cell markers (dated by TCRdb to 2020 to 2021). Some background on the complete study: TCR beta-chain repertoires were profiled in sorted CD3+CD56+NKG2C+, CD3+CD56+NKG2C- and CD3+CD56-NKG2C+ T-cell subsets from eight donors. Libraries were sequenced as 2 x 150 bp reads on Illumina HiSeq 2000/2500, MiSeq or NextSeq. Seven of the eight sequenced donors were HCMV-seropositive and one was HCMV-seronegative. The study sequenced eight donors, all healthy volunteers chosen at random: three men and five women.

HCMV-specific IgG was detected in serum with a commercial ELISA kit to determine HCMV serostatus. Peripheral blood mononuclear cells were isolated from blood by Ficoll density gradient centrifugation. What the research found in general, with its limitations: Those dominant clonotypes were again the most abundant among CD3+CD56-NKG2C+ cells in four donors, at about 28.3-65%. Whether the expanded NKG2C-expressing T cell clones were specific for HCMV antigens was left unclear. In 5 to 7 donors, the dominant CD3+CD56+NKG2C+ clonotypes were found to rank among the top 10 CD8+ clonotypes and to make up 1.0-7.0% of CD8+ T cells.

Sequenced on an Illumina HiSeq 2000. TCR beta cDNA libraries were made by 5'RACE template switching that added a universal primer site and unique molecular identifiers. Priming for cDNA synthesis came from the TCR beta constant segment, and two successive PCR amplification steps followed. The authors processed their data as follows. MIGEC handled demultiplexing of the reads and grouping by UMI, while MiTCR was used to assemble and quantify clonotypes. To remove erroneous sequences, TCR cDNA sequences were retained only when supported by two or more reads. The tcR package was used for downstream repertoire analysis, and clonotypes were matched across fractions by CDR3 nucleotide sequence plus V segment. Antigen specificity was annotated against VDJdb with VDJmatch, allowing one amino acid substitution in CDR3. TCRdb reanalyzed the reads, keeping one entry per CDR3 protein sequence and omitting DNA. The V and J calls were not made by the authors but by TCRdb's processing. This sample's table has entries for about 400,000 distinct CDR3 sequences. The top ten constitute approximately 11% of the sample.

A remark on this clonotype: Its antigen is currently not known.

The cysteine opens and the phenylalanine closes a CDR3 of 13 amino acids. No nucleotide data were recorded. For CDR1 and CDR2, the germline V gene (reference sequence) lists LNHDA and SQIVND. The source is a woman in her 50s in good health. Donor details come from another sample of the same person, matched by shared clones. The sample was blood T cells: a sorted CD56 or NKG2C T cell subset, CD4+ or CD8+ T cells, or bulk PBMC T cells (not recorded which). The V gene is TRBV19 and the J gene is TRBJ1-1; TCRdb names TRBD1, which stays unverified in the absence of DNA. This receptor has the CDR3 CASSIEDRAGAFF.